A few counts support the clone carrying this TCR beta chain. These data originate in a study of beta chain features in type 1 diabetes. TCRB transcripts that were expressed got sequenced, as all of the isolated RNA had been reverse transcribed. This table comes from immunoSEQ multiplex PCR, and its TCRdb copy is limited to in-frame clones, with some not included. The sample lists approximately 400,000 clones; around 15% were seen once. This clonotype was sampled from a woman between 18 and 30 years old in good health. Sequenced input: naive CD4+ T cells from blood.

In DNA, the CDR3 is TGCAGCGCCGGGCGGGAGAGAGGGGCCAATGAGCAGTTCTTC. Residues: CSAGRERGANEQFF. The chain carries TRBV29-1 and TRBJ2-1; TRBD2 matches 7 bases. There are 14 residues in the CDR3. The V segment lost 7 bases and the J segment 6 bases; nucleotides outside the gene matches: 12. Germline loops: CDR1 SQVTM, CDR2 ANQGSEA.